One sample yielded the 24 T cell receptor beta chains listed below, sequenced in a study of PD-1 blockade in classical Hodgkin lymphoma. The time point: cycle 4 day 1 (C4D1), after less than 7 weeks of nivolumab. With no exception, relapse followed autologous stem cell transplantation in all patients, and brentuximab vedotin exposure varied. TCRdb keeps only in-frame clones here, not all; method: immunoSEQ multiplex PCR. The table has roughly 100,000 clones, around 80% seen once; the top ten hold over 8%. The material sequenced was peripheral blood mononuclear cells (PBMCs), taken before the fourth cycle of nivolumab. Every receptor here comes from a human donor with classical Hodgkin lymphoma.

The chain joins TRBV19 to TRBJ2-3; D is undetermined. Germline V gene lookup returns CDR1 LNHDA and CDR2 SQIVND (reference sequence). With 1 base removed from V and 6 bases from J, the gap between germline ends came to 14 bases. The length of the CDR3 is 15 residues. In DNA, the CDR3 is TGTGCCAGTAGTATAGTAGGCTCCTCCTTGGATACGCAGTATTTT. It specifies CASSIVGSSLDTQYF.

The chain recombines TRBV6-1 with TRBJ2-3; D call uncertain. V lost 9 bases to trimming and J lost 4 bases, with 14 bases between them. The CDR3 has 13 residues. Germline lookup yields CDR1 MNHNS and CDR2 SASEGT. CDR3 nucleotide sequence: TGTGCCAGTGACATGAACAGACCAGATACGCAGTATTTT. Translation: CASDMNRPDTQYF.

V and J are TRBV18 and TRBJ2-1; possibly TRBD2 for D (6 bases). V lost 3 bases and J 5 bases, leaving 17 bases between the germline ends. Germline CDR1 KGHSH, CDR2 LQKENI. The CDR3 totals 16 residues. CDR3 sequence: CASSPKRAGRDNEQFF. The CDR3 DNA reads TGTGCCAGCTCACCGAAGCGGGCCGGCAGGGACAATGAGCAGTTCTTC. Drawing the rest from reference TRBV18 and TRBJ2-1, the complete variable domain is NAGVMQNPRHLVRRRGQEARLRCSPMKGHSHVYWYRQLPEEGLKFMVYLQKENIIDESGMPKERFSAEFPKEGPSILRIQQVVRGDSAAYFCASSPKRAGRDNEQFFGPGTRLTVL.

This chain links TRBV6-5 with TRBJ2-3; D possibly corresponds to TRBD1 (6 bases). Germline loops: CDR1 MNHEY, CDR2 SVGAGI. This CDR3 is built from 14 residues. Deletions cut 10 bases from V and 1 base from J, with 15 bases between. The CDR3 DNA is TGTGCCACCCAGGGGACCGTCCGCACAGATACGCAGTATTTT. It encodes CATQGTVRTDTQYF.

The CDR3: CASREGGDSNQPQHF. The CDR3 DNA is TGTGCCAGCCGGGAGGGGGGGGATAGCAATCAGCCCCAGCATTTT. The V and J genes are TRBV2 and TRBJ1-5; D is perhaps TRBD1 (6 bases). In germline, CDR1 is SNHLY, CDR2 FYNNEI. Trimming removed 8 bases from V and 0 bases from J, with 14 bases in between. The CDR3 runs to 15 residues.

This rearrangement joins TRBV7-9 to TRBJ2-7; D could derive from TRBD1 or TRBD2 (5 bases each). The CDR3 has 13 amino acids. Looked up from germline, CDR1 is SEHNR and CDR2 is FQNEAQ (reference sequence). Trimming removed 7 bases at V and 5 bases at J, with 15 bases between. The CDR3 reads CASTLGRDDEQYF. The CDR3 nucleotides read TGTGCCAGCACACTGGGCAGGGACGACGAGCAGTACTTC. Full variable domain (remainder filled in from reference TRBV7-9 and TRBJ2-7): DTGVSQNPRHKITKRGQNVTFRCDPISEHNRLYWYRQTLGQGPEFLTYFQNEAQLEKSRLLSDRFSAERPKGSFSTLEIQRTEQGDSAMYLCASTLGRDDEQYFGPGTRLTVT.

The DNA of the CDR3 is TGTGCCAGCAGCTTTCCGGACAGGGGAGGGTACGAGCAGTACTTC. This translates into CASSFPDRGGYEQYF. The chain is built from TRBV7-2 and TRBJ2-7, with TRBD1 matching over 9 bases. Germline V gene lookup returns CDR1 SGHTA and CDR2 FQGNSA. This CDR3 has 15 residues. Trimming cost V 3 bases and J 4 bases; bases outside gene matches: 7.

This clone was found a few times. The chain recombines TRBV7-9 with TRBJ2-7, with a tentative D call TRBD1 (5 bases). The V gene's germline CDR1 is SEHNR and CDR2 FQNEAQ (reference sequence). CDR3 size: 11 residues. The germline V and J ends were trimmed by 5 bases and 11 bases, with 13 bases remaining between them. The CDR3 DNA is TGTGCCAGCAGCGCCTCACAGGATAAGTACTTC. Translating gives CASSASQDKYF.

The chain combines TRBV27 with TRBJ1-5, with D perhaps TRBD1 (6 bases). The V and J ends lost 4 bases and 4 bases respectively, with 11 bases between them. Germline-derived CDR1 and CDR2 are MNHEY and SMNVEV (reference sequence). This CDR3 comprises 14 residues. This chain's CDR3 is CASSSGAGNQPQHF. The CDR3 nucleotides are TGTGCCAGCAGTTCGGGGGCGGGAAATCAGCCCCAGCATTTT.

V and J are TRBV5-1 and TRBJ1-4, with no clear D. Germline CDR1 and CDR2: SGHRS and YFSETQ. The CDR3 is 14 amino acids. Trimming removed 8 bases from V and 0 bases from J, with 11 bases in between. The CDR3 sequence is CASTVDATNEKLFF. CDR3 nucleotide sequence: TGCGCCAGTACTGTAGATGCAACTAATGAAAAACTGTTTTTT.

On this clone itself: The junction departs from germline at one end; a sequencing error may be responsible. The chain combines TRBV7-9 with TRBJ2-1, with D possibly being TRBD2 (6 bases). The CDR3 runs 15 residues. Germline CDR1 and CDR2: SEHNR and FQNEAQ (reference sequence). The CDR3, as DNA: TGTGCCAGCAGCTTAGCGAGGGACTCCAACAATGAGCAGTTCTTC. It specifies CASSLARDSNNEQFF.

This clone is a singleton in its sample. The rearrangement links TRBV7-9 to TRBJ2-2; 7 bases match TRBD1. J gave up 5 bases and V 7 bases, and 4 bases lay outside the gene matches. The CDR3 loop spans 13 amino acids. Germline lookup yields CDR1 SEHNR and CDR2 FQNEAQ (reference sequence). This chain's CDR3 is CASNRGRTGELFF. The CDR3 coding sequence is TGTGCCAGCAACAGGGGACGGACCGGGGAGCTGTTTTTT. Supplemented by reference TRBV7-9 and TRBJ2-2, the full variable domain reads DTGVSQNPRHKITKRGQNVTFRCDPISEHNRLYWYRQTLGQGPEFLTYFQNEAQLEKSRLLSDRFSAERPKGSFSTLEIQRTEQGDSAMYLCASNRGRTGELFFGEGSRLTVL.

The chain couples TRBV5-8 to TRBJ2-2; D gene uncertain. The V gene's germline CDR1 is SGHTS and CDR2 YDEGEE. Trimming removed 1 base at V and 5 bases at J, with 12 bases between. The CDR3 runs 15 residues. The CDR3, as DNA: TGTGCCAGCAGCTTGAAAAGGCCACTAACCGGGGAGCTGTTTTTT. Its protein product is CASSLKRPLTGELFF.

This clone was counted a single time. The rearrangement links TRBV7-6 to TRBJ2-1, with D unclear. The V gene's germline CDR1 is SGHVS and CDR2 FNYEAQ. There are 15 residues in the CDR3. The V end was cut by 1 base, the J end by 0 bases, with 7 bases between. The chain's CDR3 is CASSLEYHSYNEQFF. CDR3 bases: TGTGCCAGCAGCTTAGAGTACCACTCCTACAATGAGCAGTTCTTC.

The chain recombines TRBV9 with TRBJ2-2; 8 positions agree with TRBD2. The CDR3 loop spans 16 amino acids. The V gene's germline CDR1 is SGDLS and CDR2 YYNGEE. Trimming removed 6 bases from V and 3 bases from J; junction bases left unmatched: 10. CDR3 region: CASNVQTSADTGELFF. The CDR3 region has the DNA TGTGCCAGCAACGTCCAGACTAGCGCGGACACCGGGGAGCTGTTTTTT.

The chain carries TRBV27 and TRBJ2-1; no clear D gene. Germline CDR1 and CDR2: MNHEY and SMNVEV (reference sequence). V was trimmed by 2 bases and J by 0 bases, leaving 8 bases between them. The CDR3 is 15 amino acids. CDR3 protein: CASSLSQSSYNEQFF. In DNA, the CDR3 is TGTGCCAGCAGTTTAAGCCAAAGCTCCTACAATGAGCAGTTCTTC.

The V call is TRBV9, the J call TRBJ2-5, with 9 bases aligning to TRBD2. Germline CDR1 SGDLS, CDR2 YYNGEE. The length of the CDR3 is 13 residues. V lost 4 bases, J lost 5 bases, and 3 bases stayed unmatched. The CDR3, as DNA: TGTGCCAGCAGCCCCAGCGGGGGGGAGACCCAGTACTTC. Amino acid sequence: CASSPSGGETQYF.

In its sample, this clone was seen a few times. CDR3 loop: CASSPPSGGQSSGANVLTF. The CDR3 bases are TGTGCCAGCTCACCACCCTCGGGGGGGCAGAGCTCTGGGGCCAACGTCCTGACTTTC. V usage is TRBV18 and J usage is TRBJ2-6, with TRBD2 identical over 8 bases. Germline values: CDR1 KGHSH, CDR2 LQKENI. Unmatched junction bases numbered 7, after V lost 0 bases and J lost 0 bases. The CDR3 loop spans 19 amino acids.

Written as DNA, the CDR3 is TGTGCCAGCAGCCAAAAGAGGGGGGTGTCCTACAATGAGCAGTTCTTC. Translation gives CASSQKRGVSYNEQFF. The chain uses TRBV4-2 and TRBJ2-1; D tentatively reads TRBD1 or TRBD2 (6 bases each). The CDR3 extends over 16 amino acids. Trimming took off 2 bases at V and 1 base at J, with 12 bases between the two ends. Germline assignment: CDR1 LGHNA and CDR2 YNFKEQ.

This chain links TRBV5-8 with TRBJ2-5, with 7 bases lining up with TRBD2. Germline V lookup: CDR1 SGHTS, CDR2 YDEGEE. The junction had 3 bases not matched to a gene; V was cut back by 3 bases and J by 4 bases. CDR3 size: 13 residues. The CDR3 bases are TGTGCCAGCAGCTACACTAGCGTAGAGACCCAGTACTTC. It translates to CASSYTSVETQYF.

The gene calls are TRBV9 and TRBJ2-2; 7 nucleotides agree with TRBD2. Per the germline V gene, CDR1 is SGDLS and CDR2 is YYNGEE. CDR3 length: 17 residues. Germline trimming cut 0 bases from V and 5 bases from J; bases unmatched to any gene: 10. The CDR3, as DNA: TGTGCCAGCAGCGTAGGCGGTAGCGGGTGGTCGACCGGGGAGCTGTTTTTT. This gives the protein CASSVGGSGWSTGELFF.

This clone was seen once. The rearrangement links TRBV19 to TRBJ1-1; no reliable D call. Looked up from germline, CDR1 is LNHDA and CDR2 is SQIVND (reference sequence). The CDR3 sequence is 15 residues long. Trimming stripped 3 bases from V and 0 bases from J, with 11 bases between. This CDR3 reads CASSIARPMNTEAFF. Written as DNA, the CDR3 is TGTGCCAGTAGTATCGCCAGACCCATGAACACTGAAGCTTTCTTT.

This clone was observed a single time. The rearrangement joins TRBV11-2 to TRBJ2-7; D not certain. In germline, CDR1 is SGHAT, CDR2 FQNNGV. CDR3 length equals 14 residues. V lost 5 bases, J lost 4 bases, and 15 bases lay in between. The CDR3 sequence is CASSPYPPGYEQYF. Here the CDR3 DNA reads TGTGCCAGCAGCCCGTATCCCCCCGGTTACGAGCAGTACTTC. The entire variable domain, with the rest obtained from reference TRBV11-2 and TRBJ2-7, is as follows: EAGVAQSPRYKIIEKRQSVAFWCNPISGHATLYWYQQILGQGPKLLIQFQNNGVVDDSQLPKDRFSAERLKGVDSTLKIQPAKLEDSAVYLCASSPYPPGYEQYFGPGTRLTVT.

In its sample, this clone was seen once. The chain recombines TRBV6-6 with TRBJ1-2; D gene ambiguous. V was cut by 9 bases and J by 5 bases, with 7 bases left in between. Germline V gives CDR1 MNHNY, CDR2 SVGAGI (reference sequence). This CDR3 has 10 amino acids. CDR3 DNA: TGTGCCAGTTATGGGTATGGCTACACCTTC. Its protein product is CASYGYGYTF.